Included here is one TCR beta chain sequence, with context. This table comes from immunoSEQ multiplex PCR, and its TCRdb copy is limited to in-frame clones, with some not included. The sample records about 33,000 clones, around 85% being singletons. The germline CDR1 and CDR2 sequences are SNHLY and FYNNEI. Trimming removed 4 bases at V and 3 bases at J, with 16 bases between. The CDR3 is made up of 16 amino acids. The entry originates in a study of blood T cell repertoires in COVID-19. Looking at the study overall: Sources were T cells, B-cell-depleted T cells, or PBMCs; the material itself was cDNA or gDNA.

The origin of this receptor is a man aged 55 to 70 with active COVID-19. Input material: peripheral blood. This chain connects TRBV2 to TRBJ1-5, with D unclear. The CDR3 here is CASSVGVEGYNQPQHF. DNA of the CDR3: TGTGCCAGCAGTGTCGGTGTGGAGGGATACAATCAGCCCCAGCATTTT.